This TCR beta chain was obtained from a study of shared clonotypes between healthy human individuals (TCRdb year 2020). For the wider study: The cohort comprised a couple of women and a few men aged 18 to 49 years. Libraries were prepared and TCR repertoires were sequenced by different laboratories using diverse techniques, in order to increase sequencing depth and limit assay-specific biases. Per donor, three plates each were used for CD4 naive and CD4 memory, two for CD8 naive, and one for CD8 memory. The study deeply sequenced blood TCR repertoires of five healthy adults to estimate repertoire size and the extent of clonotype sharing between individuals. Per donor, leukapheresis produced somewhere between about 0.94 and 9.5 billion PBMCs.

TCR CDR3 regions were amplified from genomic DNA by multiplex PCR using the deep immunoSEQ assay. Extracted genomic DNA from each cell subset was distributed evenly across all wells of several immunoSEQ 96-well plates, and each plate was treated as a replicate. Each replicate PCR for sorted subsets received around 210 ng genomic DNA, equal to tens of thousands of T cell genomes. Purified libraries were quantified with a Qubit 3.0 fluorometer, sized on a Bioanalyzer 2100, and re-quantified with the KAPA Library Quantification kit. Each immunoSEQ 96-well plate was sequenced on its own single-read 150-cycle Illumina NextSeq 550 flow cell. For the original study's pipeline: Because only junctional sequences without quality scores were contained in the immunoSEQ output, filtering matching that applied to full-length reads could not be performed. Sequences were annotated with PyIR, a Python wrapper for IgBLAST v1.9, using IMGT germline references to assign V/J genes and CDR3. Any read was removed if the V/J assignment was weak (E-value above 1e-6), the CDR3 was missing, or the read contained stop codons, out-of-frame junctions, or ambiguous translated residues. V3J clonotypes were defined as sequences sharing the same inferred V gene, J gene, and CDR3 amino acid sequence. Percentage overlap between repertoires was calculated by dividing the number of shared unique clonotypes by the size of the smaller repertoire. RTK rarefaction, the Chao1 estimator, and Recon v2.1 estimates of unobserved clonotypes were used to assess repertoire richness. OLGA was used to compute generation probabilities for all TCRbeta clonotypes that the gDNA method yielded from a few donors. TCRdb took over this immuneACCESS table, retaining in-frame rearrangements with V and J assigned. Such tables are incomplete; in checked studies, under half of the missing clones stem from an unresolved V gene, and the remainder is unexplained. The DNA gave D and trimming, while V, J and clone size come from that table. This sample holds more than 600,000 clones; about 90% were observed only once. The ten most abundant clones make up approximately 24% of the sample.

In the germline V gene, CDR1 corresponds to WSHSY and CDR2 to SAAADI. The CDR3 goes from the cysteine to the phenylalanine over 15 residues. Only CDR3 DNA remains: 45 bases, in frame from the first base. V gives up 0 bases and J gives up 0 bases, and the segment between their germline ends measures 9 bases. Details on this clone: The antigen it recognizes is unknown. One base away there is no much larger clone; base qualities are not given.

Overall study results and their limits: Incomplete sequencing was indicated by rarefaction of sorted-subset datasets, despite the large sequencing depth. Because the study included only a small number of donors, the genetic and exposure-history diversity represented was limited. Naive subsets generally had larger estimated clonotype richness than memory subsets did. Sampling was limited to blood, and TCR repertoires in tissue likely differ from TCR repertoires in blood. Across four donors, approximately 4.9% of naive CD4, roughly 3.5% of naive CD8, about 2.3% of memory CD4, and around 0.4% of memory CD8 clonotypes were shared. Based on pairwise subsampling, the degree of clonotype sharing among donors was expected to be affected by sequencing depth. Higher generation probabilities were observed for clonotypes shared by all four sorted-subset donors than for non-shared clonotypes.

CD8 naive samples consisted of CD45RO-negative cells that were positively selected for CCR7, yielding a CD45RA+CCR7+ population without TemRA cells. The donors were healthy, HIV-negative adults with no recently reported acute infections or vaccinations. Only Caucasian adults living in Nashville, Tennessee, USA were represented among the donors. After blood collection by leukapheresis, PBMCs were isolated using Ficoll-Histopaque density gradient centrifugation and then cryopreserved in the vapor phase of liquid nitrogen. Analytical flow cytometry was used to check the purity and quantity of each magnetically sorted T cell population. Each sorted fraction had its genomic DNA isolated and then quantified by UV absorbance on a Nanodrop 2000c.

The sample comprised naive CD8+ T cells sorted from blood. This specimen's cell subset or site label, interpreted: CD45RA+CCR7+. The chain links TRBV10-2 with TRBJ2-7; D gene: possibly TRBD1, on 6 matching bases. The TCR sequence derives from a man aged 25 to 45 in good health. The DNA sequence is given as TGCGCCAGCAGTGAGTCCCCGGACAGCTCCTACGAGCAGTACTTC. Its amino acids are CASSESPDSSYEQYF.